The T cell receptor (beta chain) described here comes from a study of CXCR3-negative and CXCR3-positive naive CD8 T cells. Study outcomes and limitations: Against CXCR3-negative naive cells, CXCR3-positive naive cells showed more hydrophobic TRB CDR3s.

Concerning this clonotype itself: Its antigen is not known.

UMI-labeled 5' RACE TRB cDNA libraries were prepared from the cells. TCRdb re-called the 5' RACE reads; one entry per CDR3 protein, DNA not given. The sample has about 150,000 distinct CDR3 sequences; the top ten hold approximately 0.5%. Germline assignment: CDR1 MGHDK and CDR2 SYGVNS. The CDR3 totals 13 residues. The chain uses TRBV25-1 and TRBJ2-7. The sample was naive CXCR3+ CD8+ T cells from blood. The sample's subset: CD45RO-CCR7+CD27+CD95- naive CD8+ T cells expressing CXCR3 (TNR3+). The sequence came from a human donor in good health. Some clones in this sample may be carry-over from other donors' samples. The CDR3: CASSEFDSYEQYF.